The 6 T cell receptor beta chains below all came from one sample that was sequenced in a study of T cells in Graves' hyperthyroidism and ophthalmopathy. RNA transcripts served as the template for amplifying TCR beta CDR3 regions. First-round RT-PCR with HTBI primers amplified the TCR CDR3 region. Using its own MiXCR run on the multiplex PCR reads, TCRdb lists one record per CDR3 protein. This table holds approximately 600,000 distinct CDR3 sequences, approximately 13% found once. Specimen: blood. These receptor sequences come from a woman younger than 45 with Graves' hyperthyroidism that later progressed to Graves' ophthalmopathy.

The table lists this clonotype with many counts. The chain is built from TRBV30 and TRBJ1-5; D possibly corresponds to TRBD1 (6 bases). Germline CDR1 reads GTSNPN; CDR2 reads SVGIG (reference sequence). CDR3 size: 13 residues. The V and J ends lost 1 base and 5 bases respectively, with 9 bases between them. As DNA, the CDR3 is TGTGCCTGGAGTGCTTCAGGGGATCAGCCCCAGCATTTT. Translating it yields CAWSASGDQPQHF.

Written as DNA, the CDR3 is TGTGCCAGCAGTTACATATCAGGGAATGAGCAGTTCTTC. This codes for CASSYISGNEQFF. The chain combines TRBV6-5 with TRBJ2-1, with TRBD1 as a possible D gene (5 bases). Trimming cost V 2 bases and J 7 bases, with 9 bases left between them. CDR3 size: 13 residues. CDR1 MNHEY and CDR2 SVGAGI come from the germline V gene.

This clonotype was counted at least ten times. The chain uses TRBV18 and TRBJ2-1; possible D gene TRBD2, 5 bases. The CDR3 has 15 residues. V was shortened by 6 bases and J by 7 bases, with 19 bases between the two germline ends. Germline CDR1 reads KGHSH; CDR2 reads LQKENI. The CDR3 is CASSPELDSRNEQFF. In DNA, the CDR3 is TGTGCCAGCTCGCCAGAACTAGATTCGCGGAATGAGCAGTTCTTC.

The chain has TRBV20-1 and TRBJ1-2; 11 nucleotides align to TRBD1. This CDR3 is 17 amino acids long. V gave up 3 bases and J gave up 3 bases; unmatched junction bases: 12. The germline gives CDR1 DFQATT, CDR2 SNEGSKA (reference sequence). For the CDR3, the DNA is TGCAGTGCTAGGGGGTTAGGACAGGGGGCCCGGGACTATGGCTACACCTTC. It codes for CSARGLGQGARDYGYTF.

The chain couples TRBV9 to TRBJ1-2, with 8 bases lining up with TRBD1. CDR1 SGDLS and CDR2 YYNGEE come from the germline V gene. The CDR3 loop spans 16 amino acids. Trimming removed 4 bases from V and 5 bases from J; junction bases left unmatched: 13. CDR3 protein: CASSQFSGTGYYGYTF. For the CDR3, the DNA is TGTGCCAGCAGCCAATTCTCCGGGACAGGTTATTATGGCTACACCTTC. The complete variable domain, with remaining parts taken from reference TRBV9 and TRBJ1-2, reads DSGVTQTPKHLITATGQRVTLRCSPRSGDLSVYWYQQSLDQGLQFLIQYYNGEERAKGNILERFSAQQFPDLHSELNLSSLELGDSALYFCASSQFSGTGYYGYTFGSGTRLTVV.

The chain carries TRBV29-1 and TRBJ2-7, with 11 bases lining up with TRBD2. After removal of 6 bases from V and 4 bases from J, the junction contained 14 bases not matched to a gene. This CDR3 is 16 amino acids long. CDR1 is SQVTM, CDR2 ANQGSEA, per germline. Written as DNA, the CDR3 is TGCAGCGTCGGTGGGACTAGCGGTACGAGTTGGTACGAGCAGTACTTC. It is translated as CSVGGTSGTSWYEQYF.